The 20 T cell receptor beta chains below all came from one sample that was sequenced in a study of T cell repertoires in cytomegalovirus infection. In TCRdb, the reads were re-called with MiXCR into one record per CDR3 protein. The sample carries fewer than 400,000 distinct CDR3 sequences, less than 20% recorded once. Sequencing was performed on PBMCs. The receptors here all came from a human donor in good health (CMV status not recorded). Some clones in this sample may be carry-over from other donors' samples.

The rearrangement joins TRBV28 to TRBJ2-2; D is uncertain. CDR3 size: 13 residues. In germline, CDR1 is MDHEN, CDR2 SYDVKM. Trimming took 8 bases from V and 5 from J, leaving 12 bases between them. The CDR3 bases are TGTGCCAGCTTATTCGACGGGACCGGGGAGCTGTTTTTT. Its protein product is CASLFDGTGELFF.

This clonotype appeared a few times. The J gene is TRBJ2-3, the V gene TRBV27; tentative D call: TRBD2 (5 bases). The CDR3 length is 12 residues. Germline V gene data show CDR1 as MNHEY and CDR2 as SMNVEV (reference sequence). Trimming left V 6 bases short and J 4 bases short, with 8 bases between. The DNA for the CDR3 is TGTGCCAGCAGAAAGGAGGCAGATACGCAGTATTTT. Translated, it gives CASRKEADTQYF.

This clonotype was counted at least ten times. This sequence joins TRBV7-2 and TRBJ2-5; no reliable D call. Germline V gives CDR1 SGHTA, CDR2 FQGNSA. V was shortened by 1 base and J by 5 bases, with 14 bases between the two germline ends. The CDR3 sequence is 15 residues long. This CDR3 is CASSLGRSPRETQYF. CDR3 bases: TGTGCCAGCAGCTTAGGCAGAAGCCCGAGGGAGACCCAGTACTTC.

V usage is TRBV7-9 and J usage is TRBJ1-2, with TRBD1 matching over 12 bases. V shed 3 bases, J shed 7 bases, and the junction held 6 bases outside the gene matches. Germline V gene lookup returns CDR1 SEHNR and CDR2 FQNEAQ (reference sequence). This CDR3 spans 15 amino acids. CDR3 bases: TGTGCCAGCAGCTTCCCGGGACAGGGGGCGAGTGGCTACACCTTC. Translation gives CASSFPGQGASGYTF.

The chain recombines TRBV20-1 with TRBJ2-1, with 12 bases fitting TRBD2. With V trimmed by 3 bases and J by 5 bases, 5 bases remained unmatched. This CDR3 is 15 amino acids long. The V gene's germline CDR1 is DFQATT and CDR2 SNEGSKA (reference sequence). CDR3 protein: CSARELAGGNNEQFF. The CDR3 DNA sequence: TGCAGTGCTAGGGAACTAGCGGGGGGAAACAATGAGCAGTTCTTC.

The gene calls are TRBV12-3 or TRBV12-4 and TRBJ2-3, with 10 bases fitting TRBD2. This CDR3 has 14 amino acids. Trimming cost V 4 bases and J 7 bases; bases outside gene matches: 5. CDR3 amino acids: CASSSSGSLNTQYF. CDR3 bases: TGTGCCAGCAGTTCTAGCGGGAGCCTAAATACGCAGTATTTT.

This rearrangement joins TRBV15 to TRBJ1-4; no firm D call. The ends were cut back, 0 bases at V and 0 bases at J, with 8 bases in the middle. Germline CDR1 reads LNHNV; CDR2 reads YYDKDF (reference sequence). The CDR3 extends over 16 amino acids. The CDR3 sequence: CATSRDPVSTNEKLFF. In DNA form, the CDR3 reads TGTGCCACCAGCAGAGATCCTGTATCAACTAATGAAAAACTGTTTTTT. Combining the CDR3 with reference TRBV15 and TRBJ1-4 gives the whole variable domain DAMVIQNPRYQVTQFGKPVTLSCSQTLNHNVMYWYQQKSSQAPKLLFHYYDKDFNNEADTPDNFQSRRPNTSFCFLDIRSPGLGDTAMYLCATSRDPVSTNEKLFFGSGTQLSVL.

The CDR3 DNA reads as TGTGCCAGCAGTCTAGGTGGACTAGCGGGAGGGTTAGGTGTACCGGACAATGAGCAGTTCTTC. Protein sequence: CASSLGGLAGGLGVPDNEQFF. The rearrangement joins TRBV2 to TRBJ2-1; TRBD2 matches 15 bases. V shed 5 bases and J 5 bases; nucleotides not matched to a gene: 19. Germline V lookup: CDR1 SNHLY, CDR2 FYNNEI. The CDR3 sequence is 21 residues long.

This CDR3 reads CASSMWKGPQHF. CDR3 sequence (DNA): TGTGCCAGTAGTATGTGGAAGGGGCCCCAGCATTTT. The gene calls are TRBV19 and TRBJ1-5; no firm D call. In germline, CDR1 is LNHDA, CDR2 SQIVND (reference sequence). The germline V and J ends were trimmed by 3 bases and 9 bases, with 9 bases remaining between them. The CDR3 has 12 amino acids.

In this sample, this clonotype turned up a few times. In DNA, the CDR3 is TGTGCCAGCAGTCCGGGGGGGTCGAACACTGAAGCTTTCTTT. It is translated as CASSPGGSNTEAFF. V gene TRBV12-3 or TRBV12-4 combines with J gene TRBJ1-1; D is perhaps TRBD1 (5 bases). The CDR3 runs to 14 residues. The ends were cut back, 5 bases at V and 1 base at J, with 11 bases in the middle.

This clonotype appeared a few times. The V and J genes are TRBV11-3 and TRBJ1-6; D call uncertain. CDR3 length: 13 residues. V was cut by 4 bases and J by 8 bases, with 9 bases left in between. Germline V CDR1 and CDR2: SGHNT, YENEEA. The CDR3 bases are TGTGCCAGCAGCTCAGGAGCAGATTCACCCCTCCACTTT. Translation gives CASSSGADSPLHF.

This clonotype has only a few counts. Written as DNA, the CDR3 is TGCAGTGCTAGAGGAGCAAAGGAGCAGTTCTTC. Protein product: CSARGAKEQFF. The chain has TRBV20-1 and TRBJ2-1; no clear D gene. V gave up 1 base and J gave up 10 bases, with 8 bases separating them. Germline-derived CDR1 and CDR2 are DFQATT and SNEGSKA (reference sequence). The CDR3 spans 11 residues.

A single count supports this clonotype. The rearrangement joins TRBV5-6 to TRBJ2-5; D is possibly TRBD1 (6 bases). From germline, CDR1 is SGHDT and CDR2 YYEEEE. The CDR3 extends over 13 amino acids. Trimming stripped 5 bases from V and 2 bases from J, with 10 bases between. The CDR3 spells CASRYDRQETQYF. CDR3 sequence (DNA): TGTGCCAGCAGATATGACAGGCAAGAGACCCAGTACTTC.

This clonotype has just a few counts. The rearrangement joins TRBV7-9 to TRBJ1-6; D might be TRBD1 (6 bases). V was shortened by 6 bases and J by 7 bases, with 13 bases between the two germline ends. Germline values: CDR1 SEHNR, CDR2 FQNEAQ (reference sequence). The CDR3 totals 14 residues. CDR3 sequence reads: CASRPTGGNSPLHF. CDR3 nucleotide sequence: TGTGCCAGCAGACCGACAGGCGGGAATTCACCCCTCCACTTT.

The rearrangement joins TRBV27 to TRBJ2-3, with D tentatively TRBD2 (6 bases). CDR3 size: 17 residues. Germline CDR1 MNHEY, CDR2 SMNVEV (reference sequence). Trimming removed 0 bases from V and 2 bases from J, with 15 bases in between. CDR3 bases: TGTGCCAGCAGTTTATCGAAGAAGCGGGCGACCACAGATACGCAGTATTTT. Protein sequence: CASSLSKKRATTDTQYF.

CDR3 loop: CASSYLAGAINEQFF. CDR3 DNA sequence: TGTGCCAGCAGTTATCTAGCGGGAGCCATAAATGAGCAGTTCTTC. J is TRBJ2-1 and V is TRBV5-5, with TRBD2 matching over 10 bases. The germline V gene encodes CDR1 SGHKS and CDR2 YYEKEE (reference sequence). The CDR3 has 15 amino acids. V was clipped by 5 bases and J by 7 bases; unmatched bases: 9.

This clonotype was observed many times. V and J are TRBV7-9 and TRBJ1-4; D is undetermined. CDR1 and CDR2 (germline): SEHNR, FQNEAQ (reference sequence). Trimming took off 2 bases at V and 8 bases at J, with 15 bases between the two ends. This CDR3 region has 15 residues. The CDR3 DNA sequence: TGTGCCAGCAGCTTACTAGGCTCAGGCGGGGAAAAACTGTTTTTT. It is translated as CASSLLGSGGEKLFF.

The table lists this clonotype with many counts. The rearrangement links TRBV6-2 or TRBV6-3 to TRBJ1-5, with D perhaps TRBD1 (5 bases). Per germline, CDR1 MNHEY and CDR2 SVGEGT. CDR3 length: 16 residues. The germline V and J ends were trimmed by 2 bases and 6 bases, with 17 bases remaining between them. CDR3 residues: CASSYGARLGSQPQHF. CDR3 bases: TGTGCCAGCAGTTACGGGGCGAGGTTGGGGTCTCAGCCCCAGCATTTT.

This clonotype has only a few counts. This chain's CDR3 is CASSLDGQGTTYEQYF. The CDR3 nucleotides read TGTGCCAGCAGCTTGGACGGACAGGGAACCACCTACGAGCAGTACTTC. V and J are TRBV11-2 and TRBJ2-7; 8 positions match TRBD1. Germline values: CDR1 SGHAT, CDR2 FQNNGV. The CDR3 loop spans 16 amino acids. The junction had 9 bases not matched to a gene; V was cut back by 3 bases and J by 2 bases.

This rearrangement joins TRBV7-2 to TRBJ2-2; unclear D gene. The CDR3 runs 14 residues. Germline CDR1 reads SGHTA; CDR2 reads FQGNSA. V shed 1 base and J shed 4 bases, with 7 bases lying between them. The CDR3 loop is CASSLVVLTGELFF. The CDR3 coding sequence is TGTGCCAGCAGCTTAGTCGTCCTCACCGGGGAGCTGTTTTTT.